The table lists the clone carrying this TCR beta chain with a few counts. Its target is not known. Sampled blood was obtained at baseline, cycle 4 day 1, and cycle 7 day 1. Only in-frame clones appear in the TCRdb table, and some are missing; sequencing was by immunoSEQ multiplex PCR. The table records 77,000 or so clones, around 85% of them present only once. The record originates from a study of OX40 agonist ivuxolimab in advanced cancers. For the study at large: Patients received ivuxolimab, an agonistic anti-OX40 (CD134) antibody. Study-wide points: At 0.1 to 3.0 mg/kg and by week 6, clonal expansion occurred in CD4+ and CD8+ blood T cells. The mean number of expanded clones was higher in CD8+ T cells than in CD4+.

The length of the CDR3 is 14 residues. J lost 5 bases, V lost 6 bases, and 4 bases had no gene match. Looked up from germline, CDR1 is LGHNA and CDR2 is YNFKEQ. Sequenced here: CD4+ or CD8+ T cells sorted from blood, sampled in a trial of the OX40 agonist ivuxolimab. The sequence was collected from an adult with an advanced solid tumor such as melanoma, head and neck, liver or kidney cancer. The J gene is TRBJ2-1, the V gene TRBV4-2, with 10 positions matching TRBD1. The CDR3 nucleotides read TGTGCCAGCAGGGGGACAGGGGCGGACAATGAGCAGTTCTTC. Its translation is CASRGTGADNEQFF.